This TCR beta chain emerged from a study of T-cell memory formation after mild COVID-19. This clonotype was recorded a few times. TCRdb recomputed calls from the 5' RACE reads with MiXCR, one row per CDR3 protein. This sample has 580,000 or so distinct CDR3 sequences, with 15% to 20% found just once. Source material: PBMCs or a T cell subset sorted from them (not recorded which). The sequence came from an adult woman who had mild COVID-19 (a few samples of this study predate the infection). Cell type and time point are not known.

The DNA for the CDR3 is TGTGCCAGCAGCTCTTCCGGGGCACCCTCCTACGAGCAGTACTTC. This gives the protein CASSSSGAPSYEQYF. V gene TRBV7-3 combines with J gene TRBJ2-7; D might be TRBD1 or TRBD2, each matching 5 bases. The CDR3 consists of 15 residues. Germline V lookup: CDR1 SGHTA, CDR2 FQGTGA. The V and J ends lost 4 bases and 0 bases respectively, with 13 bases between them.